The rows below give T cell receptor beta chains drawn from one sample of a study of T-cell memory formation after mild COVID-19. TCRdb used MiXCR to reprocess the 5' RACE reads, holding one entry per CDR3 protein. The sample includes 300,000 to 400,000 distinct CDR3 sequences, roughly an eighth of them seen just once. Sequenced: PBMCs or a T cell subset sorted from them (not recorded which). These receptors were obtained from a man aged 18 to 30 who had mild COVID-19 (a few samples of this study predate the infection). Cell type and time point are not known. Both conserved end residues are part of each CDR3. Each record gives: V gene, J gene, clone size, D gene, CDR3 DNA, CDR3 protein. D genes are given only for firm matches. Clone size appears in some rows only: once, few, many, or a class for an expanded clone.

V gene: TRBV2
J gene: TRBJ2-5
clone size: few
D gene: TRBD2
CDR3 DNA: TGTGCCAGCGGACTAGTTCAAGAGACCCAGTACTTC
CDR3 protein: CASGLVQETQYF

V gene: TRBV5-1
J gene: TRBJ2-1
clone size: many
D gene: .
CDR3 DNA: TGCGCCAGCAGCTTGGGGGGGAGCACCTACAATGAGCAGTTCTTC
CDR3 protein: CASSLGGSTYNEQFF

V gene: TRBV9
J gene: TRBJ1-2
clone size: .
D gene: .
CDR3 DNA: TGTGCCAGCAGCGTAGACACAGGGAACTATGGCTACACCTTC
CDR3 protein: CASSVDTGNYGYTF

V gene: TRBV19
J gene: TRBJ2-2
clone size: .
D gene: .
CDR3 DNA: TGTGCCAGTAGTATAGACCAGACAGCCGCCCGGGGCGGGGAGCTGTTTTTT
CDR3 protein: CASSIDQTAARGGELFF

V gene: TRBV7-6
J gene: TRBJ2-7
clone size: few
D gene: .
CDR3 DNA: TGTGCCAGCAGCTTAGCCACCTCCTACGAGCAGTACTTC
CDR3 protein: CASSLATSYEQYF

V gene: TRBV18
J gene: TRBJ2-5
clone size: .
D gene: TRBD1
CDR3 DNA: TGTGCCAGCTCACCATCCAGGGGGCCGCAAGAGACCCAGTACTTC
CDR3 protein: CASSPSRGPQETQYF

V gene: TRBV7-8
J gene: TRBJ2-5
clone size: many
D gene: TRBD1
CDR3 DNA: TGTGCCAGCAGCCGGCGGACAGGGGGTGAGGGAGAGACCCAGTACTTC
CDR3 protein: CASSRRTGGEGETQYF

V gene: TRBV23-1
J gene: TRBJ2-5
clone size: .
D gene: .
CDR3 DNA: TGCGCCAGCACCCCGAGGACGGCTCAAGAGACCCAGTACTTC
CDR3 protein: CASTPRTAQETQYF

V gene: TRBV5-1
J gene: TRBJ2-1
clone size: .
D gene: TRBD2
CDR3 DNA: TGCGCCAGCAGCAGGCGGGGGGCCGAGCAGTTCTTC
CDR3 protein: CASSRRGAEQFF

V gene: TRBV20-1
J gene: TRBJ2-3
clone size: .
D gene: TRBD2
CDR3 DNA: TGCAGTGCTAGCCTAGCGGGGGGGAGGGATACGCAGTATTTT
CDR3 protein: CSASLAGGRDTQYF

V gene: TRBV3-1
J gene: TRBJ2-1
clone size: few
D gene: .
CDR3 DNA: TGTGCCAGCAGCAGGGGGGAAGTCAATGAGCAGTTCTTC
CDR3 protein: CASSRGEVNEQFF

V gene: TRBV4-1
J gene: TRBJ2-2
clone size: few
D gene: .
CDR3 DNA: TGCGCCAGCAGCCAGAGACCGGCGTCGAACACCGGGGAGCTGTTTTTT
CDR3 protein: CASSQRPASNTGELFF

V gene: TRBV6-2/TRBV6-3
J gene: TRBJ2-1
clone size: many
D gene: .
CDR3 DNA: TGTGCCAGCAGTTACCGGATGGATAAGTCCTACAATGAGCAGTTCTTC
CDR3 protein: CASSYRMDKSYNEQFF

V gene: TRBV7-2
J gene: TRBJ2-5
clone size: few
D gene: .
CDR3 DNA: TGTGCCAGCAGCTTGCCCGGGGGGCTCAGGGAGACCCAGTACTTC
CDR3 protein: CASSLPGGLRETQYF

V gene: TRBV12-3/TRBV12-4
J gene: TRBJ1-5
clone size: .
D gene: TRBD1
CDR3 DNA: TGTGCCAGCACCGTCGGGACAGATCAGCCCCAGCATTTT
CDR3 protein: CASTVGTDQPQHF

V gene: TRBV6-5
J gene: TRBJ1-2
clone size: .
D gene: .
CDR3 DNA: TGTGCCAGCAGTTACTCGAGTTCGGGGGCAGAGAACTATGGCTACACCTTC
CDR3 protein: CASSYSSSGAENYGYTF

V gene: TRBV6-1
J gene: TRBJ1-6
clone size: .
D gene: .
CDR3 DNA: TGTGCCAGCAGTGACGGCTATAATTCACCCCTCCACTTT
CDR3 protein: CASSDGYNSPLHF

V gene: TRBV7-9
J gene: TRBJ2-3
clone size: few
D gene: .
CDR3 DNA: TGTGCCAGCAGCCCGGGACGAGAATCCGGTACGCAGTATTTT
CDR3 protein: CASSPGRESGTQYF

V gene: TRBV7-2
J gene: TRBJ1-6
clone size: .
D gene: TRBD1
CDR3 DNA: TGTGCCAGCAGCTTAGAAGGGGGCGGTAATTCACCCCTCCACTTT
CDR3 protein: CASSLEGGGNSPLHF

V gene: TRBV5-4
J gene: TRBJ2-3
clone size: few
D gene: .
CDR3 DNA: TGTGCCAGCAGCCAGGGCCAGAGGGTGCTAGATACGCAGTATTTT
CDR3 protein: CASSQGQRVLDTQYF

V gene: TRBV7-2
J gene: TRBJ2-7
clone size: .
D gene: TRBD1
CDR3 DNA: TGTGCCAGCAGCCCACGGGACAGGGCGACCAAGCAGTACTTC
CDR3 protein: CASSPRDRATKQYF

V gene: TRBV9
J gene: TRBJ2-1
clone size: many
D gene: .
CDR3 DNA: TGTGCCAGCAGCGTAGGCTACAATGAGCAGTTCTTC
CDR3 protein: CASSVGYNEQFF

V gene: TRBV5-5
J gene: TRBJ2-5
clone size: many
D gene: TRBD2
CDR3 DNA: TGTGCCAGCAGTAAGCGGGGGGGAGAGACCCAGTACTTC
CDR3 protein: CASSKRGGETQYF

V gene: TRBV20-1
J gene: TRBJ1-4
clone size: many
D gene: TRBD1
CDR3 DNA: TGCAGTGCTAGAGAAAAACCGGGACAGGGTCCCCTGGCGCGTTATGAAAAACTGTTTTTT
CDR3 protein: CSAREKPGQGPLARYEKLFF

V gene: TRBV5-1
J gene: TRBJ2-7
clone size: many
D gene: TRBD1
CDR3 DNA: TGCGCCAGCAGCTTCGATGTGACAGGGGAGACTGAGCAGTACTTC
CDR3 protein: CASSFDVTGETEQYF

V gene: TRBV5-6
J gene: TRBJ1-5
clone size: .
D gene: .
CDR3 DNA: TGTGCCAGCAGCACCTACCAGGCTGAAGATCAGCCCCAGCATTTT
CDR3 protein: CASSTYQAEDQPQHF

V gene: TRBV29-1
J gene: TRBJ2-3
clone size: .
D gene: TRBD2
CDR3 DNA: TGCAGCGTTCTAGGGTATCTCGGACTAGCGGGACTTAGCACAGATACGCAGTATTTT
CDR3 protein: CSVLGYLGLAGLSTDTQYF

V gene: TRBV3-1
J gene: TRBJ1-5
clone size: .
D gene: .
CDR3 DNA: TGTGCCAGCAGCCAAGATGCCGGGATGGATCAGCCCCAGCATTTT
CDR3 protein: CASSQDAGMDQPQHF

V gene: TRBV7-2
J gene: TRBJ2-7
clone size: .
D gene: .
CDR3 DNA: TGTGCCAGCAGCTTAGCCGGGAACACCTACGAGCAGTACTTC
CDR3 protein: CASSLAGNTYEQYF

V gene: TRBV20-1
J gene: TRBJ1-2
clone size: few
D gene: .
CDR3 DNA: TGCAGTGCTATTGAGGGACACAACAACTATGGCTACACCTTC
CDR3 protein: CSAIEGHNNYGYTF

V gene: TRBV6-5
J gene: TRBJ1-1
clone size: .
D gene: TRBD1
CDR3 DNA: TGTGCCAGCAGCTCCCCGACAGGGTGGAGCACTGAAGCTTTCTTT
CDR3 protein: CASSSPTGWSTEAFF

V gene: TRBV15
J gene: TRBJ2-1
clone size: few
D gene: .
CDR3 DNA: TGTGCCACCAGCAACTCCGGGGGAACCAAGTCCTACAATGAGCAGTTCTTC
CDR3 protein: CATSNSGGTKSYNEQFF

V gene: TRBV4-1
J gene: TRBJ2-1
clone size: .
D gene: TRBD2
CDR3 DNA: TGCGCCAGCAGCCACCTCCTGGCGGGGGACTTCAATGAGCAGTTCTTC
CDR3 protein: CASSHLLAGDFNEQFF

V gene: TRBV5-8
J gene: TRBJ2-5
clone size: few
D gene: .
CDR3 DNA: TGTGCCAGCAGCTTTTTGGGCATAAAAGAGACCCAGTACTTC
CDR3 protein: CASSFLGIKETQYF

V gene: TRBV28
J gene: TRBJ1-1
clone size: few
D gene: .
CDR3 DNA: TGTGCCAGCAGTTTGAGGCAGGGGATCGTAGCTGAAGCTTTCTTT
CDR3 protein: CASSLRQGIVAEAFF

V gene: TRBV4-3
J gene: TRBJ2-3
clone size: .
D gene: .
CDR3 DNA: TGCGCCAGCAGCCAACCCGGACCCCCTTTTTATGAAGATACGCAGTATTTT
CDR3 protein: CASSQPGPPFYEDTQYF

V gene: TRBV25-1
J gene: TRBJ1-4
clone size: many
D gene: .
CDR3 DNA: TGTGCCAGCAGTGATATACAGTCTAATGAAAAACTGTTTTTT
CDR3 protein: CASSDIQSNEKLFF

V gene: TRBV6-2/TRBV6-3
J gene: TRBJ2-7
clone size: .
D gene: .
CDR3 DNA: TGTGCCAGCAGTGAGCCCTCCCTCTACGAGCAGTACTTC
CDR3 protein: CASSEPSLYEQYF

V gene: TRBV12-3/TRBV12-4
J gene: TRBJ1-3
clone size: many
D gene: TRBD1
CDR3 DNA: TGTGCCAGCAGTACCGGACAGGGCCCGTACGCTGGAAACACCATATATTTT
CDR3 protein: CASSTGQGPYAGNTIYF

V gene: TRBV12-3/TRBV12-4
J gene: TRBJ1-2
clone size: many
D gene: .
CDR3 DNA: TGTGCCAGCAGTTCTGACACATATGGCTACACCTTC
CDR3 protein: CASSSDTYGYTF

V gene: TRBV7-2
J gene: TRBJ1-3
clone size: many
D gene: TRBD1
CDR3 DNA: TGTGCCAGCAGCTTAGTCGGGACAGGGGGAAACACCATATATTTT
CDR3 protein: CASSLVGTGGNTIYF

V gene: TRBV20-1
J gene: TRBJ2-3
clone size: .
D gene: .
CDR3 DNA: TGCAGTGGGACGCGGAGTATCCTCACAGATACGCAGTATTTT
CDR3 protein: CSGTRSILTDTQYF

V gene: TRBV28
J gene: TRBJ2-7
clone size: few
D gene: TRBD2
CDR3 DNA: TGTGCCAGCAGGGGGGGACTAGCGGGTTCCTACGAGCAGTACTTC
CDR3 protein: CASRGGLAGSYEQYF

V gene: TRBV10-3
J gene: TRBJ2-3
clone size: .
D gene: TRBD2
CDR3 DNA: TGTGCCATCAGTCGCGCTAGCGGGGGGCTCACAGATACGCAGTATTTT
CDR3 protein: CAISRASGGLTDTQYF

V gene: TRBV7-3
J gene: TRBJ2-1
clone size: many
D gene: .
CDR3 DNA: TGTGCCAGCAGCCCTGAAAAGGGTGGCTCCTACAATGAGCAGTTCTTC
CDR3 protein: CASSPEKGGSYNEQFF

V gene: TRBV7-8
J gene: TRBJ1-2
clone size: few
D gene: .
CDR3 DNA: TGTGCCAGCAGCTTAGCGGGGGGATGGACAGCAACCAACTATGGCTACACCTTC
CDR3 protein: CASSLAGGWTATNYGYTF

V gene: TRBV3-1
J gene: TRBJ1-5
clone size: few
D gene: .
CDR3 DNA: TGTGCCAGCAGCCAACACGCGGGACCACAGCCCCAGCATTTT
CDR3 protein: CASSQHAGPQPQHF

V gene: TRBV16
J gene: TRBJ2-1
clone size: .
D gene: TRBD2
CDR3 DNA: TGTGCCAGCGGCGGGACTAGCGGGGGGTCGAGCTCCTACAATGAGCAGTTCTTC
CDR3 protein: CASGGTSGGSSSYNEQFF

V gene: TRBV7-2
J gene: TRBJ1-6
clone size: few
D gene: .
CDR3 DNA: TGTGCCAGCAGCACGACTAATTCACCCCTCCACTTT
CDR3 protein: CASSTTNSPLHF

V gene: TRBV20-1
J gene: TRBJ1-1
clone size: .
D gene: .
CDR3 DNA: TGCAGTGCTAGGGTGACTTTCTTGAAGTGGTTCTTT
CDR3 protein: CSARVTFLKWFF

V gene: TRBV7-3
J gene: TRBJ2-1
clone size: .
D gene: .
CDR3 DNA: TGTGCCAGCAGCCCCTCCGGGCAGGGGCCGATATACTTC
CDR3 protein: CASSPSGQGPIYF

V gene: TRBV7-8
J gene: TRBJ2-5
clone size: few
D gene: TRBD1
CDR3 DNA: TGTGCCAGCAGCCGGGACAGGGCCGTGGGGGAGACCCAGTACTTC
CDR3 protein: CASSRDRAVGETQYF

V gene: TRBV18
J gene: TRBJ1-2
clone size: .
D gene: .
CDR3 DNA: TGTGCCAGCTCACAGGACGGAGGCTATGGCTACACCTTC
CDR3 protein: CASSQDGGYGYTF

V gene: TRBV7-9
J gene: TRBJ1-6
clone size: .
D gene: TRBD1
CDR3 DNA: TGTGCCAGCAGCCCGACCCGACAGGGTCGATCACCCCTCCACTTT
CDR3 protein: CASSPTRQGRSPLHF

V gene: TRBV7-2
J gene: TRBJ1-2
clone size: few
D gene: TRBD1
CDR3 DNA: TGTGCCAGCAGCCGCACCGGGACAGGGGGTAGCTACACCTTC
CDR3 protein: CASSRTGTGGSYTF